Described below is a single T cell receptor beta chain sequence and its context. What it binds is not known. This sample was included in a study of T cell responses to AZD1222 COVID-19 vaccine. Overall study findings and caveats: Researchers took repertoire samples only after the peak T cell response had come. The donor group comprised mostly white British people and more females; the analysis possibly underestimated clonal diversity. The breadth and depth of Spike-specific TCRs increased once two AZD1222 doses had been given.

There are 14 residues in the CDR3. Germline lookup yields CDR1 SGHDT and CDR2 YYEEEE. Trimming removed 2 bases from V and 12 bases from J, with 20 bases in between. The assay was immunoSEQ multiplex PCR, and TCRdb's table has in-frame clones only and misses some. The table includes around 150,000 clones, around 94% detected once. The sequence was collected from an adult in good health. The material sequenced was peripheral blood, taken on day 0 of AZD1222 vaccination. The chain uses TRBV5-6 and TRBJ1-1; possible D gene TRBD1, 5 bases. This chain's CDR3 is CASSFQRTPGVTFF. CDR3 nucleotide sequence: TGTGCCAGCAGCTTCCAACGCACCCCGGGGGTGACTTTCTTT.